This TCR beta chain was obtained from a study of preoperative IRX-2 immunotherapy in early breast cancer. Repertoires were generated with immunoSEQ multiplex PCR, while TCRdb's copy carries only in-frame clones and drops some. The sample consists of some 99,000 clones, about nine tenths of them appearing once. V lost 4 bases to trimming and J lost 2 bases; unmatched junction nucleotides: 13. Germline-derived CDR1 and CDR2 are SGHRS and YFSETQ. This CDR3 has 17 amino acids. Treatment noted: preoperative locoregional IRX-2 cytokine immunotherapy. Samples came from a phase Ib trial of preoperative locoregional IRX-2 cytokine immunotherapy.

The chain carries TRBV5-1 and TRBJ2-7; 9 bases line up with TRBD1. This receptor was identified in a human donor with breast cancer. Specimen: tumor tissue, collected after IRX-2 immunotherapy. CDR3 residues: CASSPRRWTGETYEQYF. DNA of the CDR3: TGCGCCAGCAGCCCTCGCCGGTGGACAGGGGAAACCTACGAGCAGTACTTC. Full variable domain (remainder filled in from reference TRBV5-1 and TRBJ2-7): KAGVTQTPRYLIKTRGQQVTLSCSPISGHRSVSWYQQTPGQGLQFLFEYFSETQRNKGNFPGRFSGRQFSNSRSEMNVSTLELGDSALYLCASSPRRWTGETYEQYFGPGTRLTVT.